One sample yielded the 17 T cell receptor beta chains listed below, sequenced in a study of shared clonotypes between healthy human individuals (dated by TCRdb to the early 2020s). Library preparation employed the immunoSEQ multiplex PCR assay. The source is immuneACCESS, and TCRdb retained only in-frame sequences with V and J called. Part of the clones is not carried over; for the studies checked, unresolved V genes explain less than half of this, and the remainder is unexplained. Within this sample are around 480,000 clones, with roughly 79% of them counted one time only. Under 15% of the sample is in the top ten clones. Sequences were obtained from PBMCs. Receptor source: a middle-aged woman in good health. Some clones in this sample may be carry-over from other donors' samples.

About this clone: Other DNA variants within this sample encode the same CDR3. CDR3 sequence: CASSLAGYEQYF. CDR3 nucleotide sequence: TGTGCCAGCAGTCTCGCAGGGTACGAGCAGTACTTC. The rearrangement joins TRBV28 to TRBJ2-7; D possibly corresponds to TRBD1 (5 bases). This CDR3 is 12 amino acids long. The germline V and J ends were trimmed by 5 bases and 4 bases, with 9 bases remaining between them. Germline values: CDR1 MDHEN, CDR2 SYDVKM. Together with reference TRBV28 and TRBJ2-7, the CDR3 gives the full variable domain: DVKVTQSSRYLVKRTGEKVFLECVQDMDHENMFWYRQDPGLGLRLIYFSYDVKMKEKGDIPEGYSVSREKKERFSLILESASTNQTSMYLCASSLAGYEQYFGPGTRLTVT.

The sample holds a few counts of this clone. Just one base apart from a much larger clone, this may be a read error. The rearrangement links TRBV7-6 to TRBJ1-2, with 8 nucleotides matching TRBD1. Germline CDR1 is SGHVS and CDR2 is FNYEAQ. V dropped 5 bases and J dropped 4; count of bases not matched to a gene: 0. This CDR3 is built from 12 residues. CDR3 DNA sequence: TGTGCCAGCAGCACAGGGGGCTATGGCTACACCTTC. Translated, it gives CASSTGGYGYTF.

This clone is a singleton in its sample. The chain has TRBV19 and TRBJ1-1; 10 bases line up with TRBD1. Trimming took 6 bases from V and 5 from J; bases not matched to a gene: 3. Germline V lookup: CDR1 LNHDA, CDR2 SQIVND (reference sequence). The CDR3 spans 13 residues. The chain's CDR3 is CASSDRGRTEAFF. The DNA of the CDR3 is TGTGCCAGTAGCGACAGGGGGCGGACTGAAGCTTTCTTT.

The J gene is TRBJ2-1, the V gene TRBV5-1; TRBD2 might be the D (6 bases). CDR1 and CDR2 (germline): SGHRS, YFSETQ. Deletions cut 4 bases from V and 1 base from J, with 12 bases between. The CDR3 length is 15 residues. As DNA, the CDR3 is TGCGCCAGCAGCCCGGACTACCTGTCCTACAATGAGCAGTTCTTC. Translating it yields CASSPDYLSYNEQFF.

This chain joins TRBV29-1 and TRBJ2-5; D not certain. V lost 1 base to trimming and J lost 5 bases, with 17 bases between them. Germline V CDR1 and CDR2: SQVTM, ANQGSEA. The CDR3 covers 15 residues. The CDR3 DNA reads as TGCAGCGTTGAAGTACGGGTAGAAGGGTTCGAGACCCAGTACTTC. Its protein is CSVEVRVEGFETQYF.

The chain employs TRBV11-3 and TRBJ2-2; no clear D. The germline CDR1 and CDR2 sequences are SGHNT and YENEEA. This CDR3 spans 12 amino acids. V was cut by 8 bases and J by 0 bases, with 4 bases left in between. CDR3 DNA: TGTGCCAGCCGGGCGAACACCGGGGAGCTGTTTTTT. It specifies CASRANTGELFF.

This clone was seen more than once but under ten times. The chain joins TRBV27 to TRBJ1-1; 8 positions match TRBD1. This CDR3 region has 13 residues. Germline values: CDR1 MNHEY, CDR2 SMNVEV (reference sequence). Trimming took 9 bases from V and 5 from J; bases not matched to a gene: 8. DNA of the CDR3: TGTGCCAGTGCTCCAGGGGGCGTTACTGAAGCTTTCTTT. Translating it yields CASAPGGVTEAFF.

To note about this clone: Different DNA sequences within this sample yield the same CDR3. This chain links TRBV28 with TRBJ1-5, with TRBD1 as a possible D gene (5 bases). In germline, CDR1 is MDHEN, CDR2 SYDVKM. This CDR3 comprises 12 residues. V lost 3 bases and J lost 6, with 6 bases in between. DNA of the CDR3: TGTGCCAGCAGTTTGCAGGGTCAGCCCCAGCATTTT. Its translation: CASSLQGQPQHF.

V and J are TRBV6-6 and TRBJ2-5; 9 bases fit TRBD2. V lost 7 bases to trimming and J lost 4 bases; unmatched junction nucleotides: 13. Germline CDR1 is MNHNY and CDR2 is SVGAGI (reference sequence). The CDR3 runs to 16 residues. The CDR3 DNA is TGTGCCAGCACCCCGGTGACTAGCGGTCCCCCAGAGACCCAGTACTTC. It yields the protein CASTPVTSGPPETQYF.

Of note for this clone: This sample also contains other DNA sequences that code for the same CDR3. This chain connects TRBV7-9 to TRBJ2-3; 9 nucleotides agree with TRBD2. V lost 5 bases to trimming and J lost 1 base; unmatched junction nucleotides: 1. CDR1 SEHNR and CDR2 FQNEAQ come from the germline V gene (reference sequence). The CDR3 has 14 residues. Here the CDR3 DNA reads TGTGCCAGCAGCCGGACTAGCGGCACAGATACGCAGTATTTT. This gives the protein CASSRTSGTDTQYF.

The chain couples TRBV7-6 to TRBJ2-2; TRBD2 is a possible D gene (5 bases). With 4 bases removed from V and 3 bases from J, the gap between germline ends came to 9 bases. This CDR3 is built from 14 residues. Germline CDR1 and CDR2: SGHVS and FNYEAQ. The DNA of the CDR3 is TGTGCCAGCAGCTGGTCGGAGGACACCGGGGAGCTGTTTTTT. As protein: CASSWSEDTGELFF.

This clone showed up just once. The V call is TRBV29-1, the J call TRBJ2-3; 9 nucleotides line up with TRBD2. The V segment lost 6 bases and the J segment 6 bases; nucleotides outside the gene matches: 7. Per germline, CDR1 SQVTM and CDR2 ANQGSEA. The CDR3 spans 13 residues. CDR3 region: CSVPVAGVDTQYF. In DNA form, the CDR3 reads TGCAGCGTACCAGTAGCGGGAGTGGATACGCAGTATTTT.

In DNA form, the CDR3 reads TGTGCCAGCAGCTTTGAACCGGGACAGGGTAATGAAAAACTGTTTTTT. Its translation is CASSFEPGQGNEKLFF. The chain combines TRBV7-2 with TRBJ1-4; 9 bases fit TRBD1. Unmatched junction bases numbered 6, after V lost 3 bases and J lost 4 bases. This CDR3 spans 16 amino acids. Germline loops: CDR1 SGHTA, CDR2 FQGNSA.

V usage is TRBV2 and J usage is TRBJ1-1; D is unclear. V gave up 3 bases and J gave up 4 bases, with 9 bases separating them. CDR3 size: 13 residues. Germline lookup yields CDR1 SNHLY and CDR2 FYNNEI. The CDR3 bases are TGTGCCAGCAGTGACTTGGTTCGCACTGAAGCTTTCTTT. Its translation is CASSDLVRTEAFF.

The genes are TRBV11-3 and TRBJ2-7; 15 nucleotides align to TRBD2. Germline lookup yields CDR1 SGHNT and CDR2 YENEEA. J gave up 6 bases and V 3 bases, and 6 bases lay outside the gene matches. This CDR3 is 16 amino acids long. CDR3 region: CASSFRTSGRVGEQYF. The CDR3 DNA reads as TGTGCCAGCAGCTTTCGGACTAGCGGGAGGGTCGGCGAGCAGTACTTC.

The chain recombines TRBV11-3 with TRBJ2-7; D might be TRBD1 or TRBD2, each matching 7 bases. The germline gives CDR1 SGHNT, CDR2 YENEEA. The V gene lost 3 bases and the J gene lost 3 bases, with 21 bases spanning the gap. This CDR3 is 17 amino acids long. The CDR3 bases are TGTGCCAGCAGCTTGGGAGGGGGCGGCGGGAGTGGCTACGAGCAGTACTTC. Its translation is CASSLGGGGGSGYEQYF.

Worth noting for this clone: A much larger clone differs from this one at a single base, so this may be a read error. The sample carries other DNA sequences with the same CDR3. The CDR3 DNA reads TGTGCCAGCAGCTCTTCCTACGAGCAGTACTTC. It codes for CASSSSYEQYF. This sequence joins TRBV5-4 and TRBJ2-7; D is ambiguous. Germline V gene data show CDR1 as SGHNT and CDR2 as YYREEE (reference sequence). The CDR3 length is 11 residues. V gave up 3 bases and J gave up 1 base, with 2 bases separating them. Together with reference TRBV5-4 and TRBJ2-7, the CDR3 gives the full variable domain: ETGVTQSPTHLIKTRGQQVTLRCSSQSGHNTVSWYQQALGQGPQFIFQYYREEENGRGNFPPRFSGLQFPNYSSELNVNALELDDSALYLCASSSSYEQYFGPGTRLTVT.